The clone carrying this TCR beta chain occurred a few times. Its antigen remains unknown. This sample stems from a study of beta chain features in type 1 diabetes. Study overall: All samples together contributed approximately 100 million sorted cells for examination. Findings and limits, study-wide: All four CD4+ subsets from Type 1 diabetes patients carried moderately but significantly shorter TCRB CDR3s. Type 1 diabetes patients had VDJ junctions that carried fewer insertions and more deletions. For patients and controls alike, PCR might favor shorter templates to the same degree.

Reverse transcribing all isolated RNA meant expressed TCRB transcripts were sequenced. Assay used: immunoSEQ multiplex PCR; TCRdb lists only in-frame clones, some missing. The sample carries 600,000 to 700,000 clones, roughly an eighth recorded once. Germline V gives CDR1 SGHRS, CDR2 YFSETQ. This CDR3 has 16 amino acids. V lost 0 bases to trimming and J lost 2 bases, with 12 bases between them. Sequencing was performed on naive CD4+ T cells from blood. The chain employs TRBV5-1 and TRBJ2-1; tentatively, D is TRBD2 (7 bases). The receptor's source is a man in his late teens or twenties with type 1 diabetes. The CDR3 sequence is CASSLAGGPPYNEQFF. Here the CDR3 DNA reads TGCGCCAGCAGCTTGGCCGGGGGGCCCCCCTACAATGAGCAGTTCTTC. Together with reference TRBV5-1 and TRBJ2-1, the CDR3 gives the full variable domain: KAGVTQTPRYLIKTRGQQVTLSCSPISGHRSVSWYQQTPGQGLQFLFEYFSETQRNKGNFPGRFSGRQFSNSRSEMNVSTLELGDSALYLCASSLAGGPPYNEQFFGPGTRLTVL.